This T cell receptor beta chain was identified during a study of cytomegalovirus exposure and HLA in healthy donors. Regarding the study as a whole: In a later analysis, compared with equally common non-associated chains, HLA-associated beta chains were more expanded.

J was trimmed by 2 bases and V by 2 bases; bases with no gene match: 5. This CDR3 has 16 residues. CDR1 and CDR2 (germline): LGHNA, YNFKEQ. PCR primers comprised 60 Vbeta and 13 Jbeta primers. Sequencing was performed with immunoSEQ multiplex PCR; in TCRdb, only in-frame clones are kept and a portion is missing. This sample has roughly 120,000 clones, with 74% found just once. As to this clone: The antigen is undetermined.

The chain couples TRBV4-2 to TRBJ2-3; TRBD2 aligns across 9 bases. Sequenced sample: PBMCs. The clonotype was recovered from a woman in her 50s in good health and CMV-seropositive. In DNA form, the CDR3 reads TGTGCCAGCAGCCAAATAGCGGGGGACGACACAGATACGCAGTATTTT. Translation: CASSQIAGDDTDTQYF.